Many counts were recorded for the clone carrying this TCR beta chain. The data belong to a study of response to subunit inactivated influenza vaccine. Each CDR3 protein gets one entry after TCRdb re-called the RT-PCR reads with MiXCR. This table holds almost 600,000 distinct CDR3 sequences, approximately 14% found once. The CDR3 loop spans 13 amino acids. Germline CDR1 reads SGHRS; CDR2 reads YFSETQ. V was clipped by 3 bases and J by 0 bases, with 6 bases between them. The input for sequencing was PBMCs from blood, taken roughly 13 days after vaccination. The chain is built from TRBV5-1 and TRBJ1-1; no clear D. The origin of this receptor is a man aged 50 to 59 who received an inactivated influenza vaccine. The CDR3: CASSSTMNTEAFF. The DNA for the CDR3 is TGCGCCAGCAGCTCAACCATGAACACTGAAGCTTTCTTT.